The next 28 T cell receptor beta chains were all read from a single sample in a study of blood T cell repertoires in COVID-19. Only in-frame clones appear in the TCRdb table, and some are missing; sequencing was by immunoSEQ multiplex PCR. Of about 200,000 clones in the sample, around 80% were seen once. Sequencing used PBMCs or T cells enriched from blood (not recorded which). These receptors all come from a middle-aged woman with acute COVID-19.

This chain uses TRBV4-2 with TRBJ2-7, with D possibly matching TRBD2 (6 bases). With 0 bases removed from V and 9 bases from J, the gap between germline ends came to 12 bases. The CDR3 is 13 amino acids. Germline CDR1 and CDR2: LGHNA and YNFKEQ. CDR3 DNA sequence: TGTGCCAGCAGCCAAGAGGTTGAGGGAGGGCAGTACTTC. This codes for CASSQEVEGGQYF.

The V call is TRBV24-1, the J call TRBJ2-5; 8 bases fit TRBD1. V trimming: 4 bases; J trimming: 1 base; junction bases outside the gene matches: 7. CDR3 length equals 16 residues. Germline-derived CDR1 and CDR2 are KGHDR and SFDVKD. The CDR3 is CATSDPGQALQETQYF. The CDR3 DNA sequence: TGTGCCACCAGTGACCCGGGACAGGCCCTCCAAGAGACCCAGTACTTC.

With regard to this clone: The same CDR3 arises from other DNA sequences in this sample as well. The chain recombines TRBV19 with TRBJ1-2, with D possibly being TRBD1 (5 bases). The length of the CDR3 is 15 residues. Germline lookup yields CDR1 LNHDA and CDR2 SQIVND (reference sequence). Trimming cost V 1 base and J 2 bases, with 11 bases left between them. In nucleotides, the CDR3 is TGTGCCAGTAGTATAGGTGACAGCCACAACTATGGCTACACCTTC. Translating gives CASSIGDSHNYGYTF.

V usage is TRBV19 and J usage is TRBJ1-3; D remains unclear. Germline-derived CDR1 and CDR2 are LNHDA and SQIVND (reference sequence). The CDR3 runs to 14 residues. Trimming left V 5 bases short and J 0 bases short, with 8 bases between. Here the CDR3 reads CASSSTRSGNTIYF. Written as DNA, the CDR3 is TGTGCCAGTAGTTCGACACGCTCTGGAAACACCATATATTTT.

This clone was counted a single time. The chain joins TRBV7-3 to TRBJ2-5, with D possibly TRBD2 on 6 matching bases. The length of the CDR3 is 15 residues. With 1 base removed from V and 2 bases from J, the gap between germline ends came to 11 bases. CDR1 and CDR2 from the germline V gene are SGHTA and FQGTGA. The CDR3 loop reads CASSLMGGGQETQYF. The CDR3 region has the DNA TGTGCCAGCAGCTTAATGGGAGGTGGGCAAGAGACCCAGTACTTC.

Here the CDR3 DNA reads TGTGCCAGCAGTCCCCCATTCGCCAGCGGCACAGATACGCAGTATTTT. This encodes CASSPPFASGTDTQYF. The chain couples TRBV28 to TRBJ2-3; D gene ambiguous. The CDR3 loop spans 16 amino acids. In germline, CDR1 is MDHEN, CDR2 SYDVKM. V lost 5 bases and J 1 base, leaving 16 bases between the germline ends.

This rearrangement joins TRBV28 to TRBJ1-2; 7 nucleotides match TRBD1. There are 16 residues in the CDR3. Looked up from germline, CDR1 is MDHEN and CDR2 is SYDVKM. V was pared by 7 bases and J by 1 base, with 12 bases of the junction left unmatched. Here the CDR3 reads CASITTGTVLNYGYTF. CDR3 nucleotide sequence: TGTGCCAGCATTACTACGGGGACAGTCCTTAACTATGGCTACACCTTC.

Only one count was recorded for this clone. The J gene is TRBJ2-7, the V gene TRBV4-3, with 9 bases aligning to TRBD1. The CDR3 loop spans 16 amino acids. The ends lost 4 bases at V and 3 bases at J; junction bases unmatched: 10. CDR1 LGHNA and CDR2 YSLEER come from the germline V gene. The CDR3, as DNA: TGCGCCAGCAGCCGAAGGAGAGACAGGGGGGACTACGAGCAGTACTTC. Translation: CASSRRRDRGDYEQYF.

The chain couples TRBV5-4 to TRBJ1-2; weak D call: TRBD1 (6 bases). CDR1 and CDR2 from the germline V gene are SGHNT and YYREEE (reference sequence). CDR3 length equals 13 residues. The V end lost 4 bases, the J end lost 2 bases, and 9 bases lay between the germline ends. CDR3 protein: CASSPQGNYGYTF. The DNA of the CDR3 is TGTGCCAGCAGCCCACAGGGAAACTATGGCTACACCTTC.

This chain joins TRBV5-4 and TRBJ2-5; 7 nucleotides align to TRBD1. Germline V gives CDR1 SGHNT, CDR2 YYREEE (reference sequence). This CDR3 comprises 13 residues. With 4 bases clipped from V and 5 bases from J, the junction kept 5 bases outside the gene matches. This CDR3 reads CASSDKGAETQYF. The CDR3 region has the DNA TGTGCCAGCAGCGACAAGGGGGCTGAGACCCAGTACTTC.

The V gene is TRBV6-1, the J gene TRBJ2-7; 8 bases fit TRBD1. J was trimmed by 3 bases and V by 0 bases; bases with no gene match: 7. Germline-derived CDR1 and CDR2 are MNHNS and SASEGT. The CDR3 covers 16 residues. CDR3 protein: CASSEASAGGIYEQYF. The CDR3 bases are TGTGCCAGCAGTGAAGCGTCGGCAGGGGGCATCTACGAGCAGTACTTC.

The genes are TRBV28 and TRBJ1-2, with D tentatively TRBD1 (5 bases). Trimming stripped 1 base from V and 7 bases from J, with 13 bases between. Germline V gives CDR1 MDHEN, CDR2 SYDVKM. This CDR3 has 14 residues. CDR3 region: CASSLFGGKIGYTF. Written as DNA, the CDR3 is TGTGCCAGCAGTTTATTCGGGGGGAAGATTGGCTACACCTTC.

This clone was observed a few times. The chain carries TRBV12-3 or TRBV12-4 and TRBJ1-1; D may be TRBD1 (6 bases). V lost 7 bases and J lost 5, with 11 bases in between. CDR3 length: 12 residues. CDR3 residues: CASNGGWTEAFF. In nucleotides, the CDR3 is TGTGCCAGCAATGGGGGCTGGACTGAAGCTTTCTTT.

The chain couples TRBV9 to TRBJ2-7, with D uncertain. This CDR3 is built from 15 residues. Germline V gene sequence: CDR1 SGDLS, CDR2 YYNGEE. V lost 0 bases, J lost 3 bases, and 13 bases lay in between. DNA of the CDR3: TGTGCCAGCAGCGTAGCCCCCGAGAGGCTCTACGAGCAGTACTTC. This sequence encodes CASSVAPERLYEQYF.

The V call is TRBV7-2, the J call TRBJ2-5, with 8 bases aligning to TRBD1. The germline gives CDR1 SGHTA, CDR2 FQGNSA. This CDR3 is 14 amino acids long. After removal of 3 bases from V and 3 bases from J, the junction contained 3 bases not matched to a gene. In nucleotides, the CDR3 is TGTGCCAGCAGCTTGGGGGACAGGAAAGAGACCCAGTACTTC. Translating gives CASSLGDRKETQYF.

The chain recombines TRBV30 with TRBJ2-7, with TRBD2 identical over 8 bases. Germline lookup yields CDR1 GTSNPN and CDR2 SVGIG (reference sequence). The CDR3 is 15 amino acids. V shed 4 bases, J shed 0 bases, and the junction held 8 bases outside the gene matches. CDR3 amino acids: CAWTPTSVFSYEQYF. The CDR3 nucleotides read TGTGCCTGGACCCCGACTAGCGTATTCTCCTACGAGCAGTACTTC.

The J gene is TRBJ1-1, the V gene TRBV19; D gene ambiguous. CDR1 and CDR2 (germline): LNHDA, SQIVND (reference sequence). The CDR3 covers 14 residues. V lost 2 bases to trimming and J lost 4 bases, with 11 bases between them. The DNA of the CDR3 is TGTGCCAGTAGTATATCCCGACAAGGCACTGAAGCTTTCTTT. It is translated as CASSISRQGTEAFF.

CDR3 DNA sequence: TGTGCCAGCAGCTCCCCCGGGACAGGGAACACCGGGGAGCTGTTTTTT. Residues: CASSSPGTGNTGELFF. The chain carries TRBV5-4 and TRBJ2-2, with 8 bases identical to TRBD1. This CDR3 has 16 amino acids. The V gene end was trimmed by 3 bases and the J gene end by 1 base; junction bases not matched to a gene: 5. Per germline, CDR1 SGHNT and CDR2 YYREEE (reference sequence).

V is TRBV30 and J is TRBJ1-6; D not certain. The CDR3 contains 13 residues. Germline V CDR1 and CDR2: GTSNPN, SVGIG (reference sequence). Trimming removed 3 bases at V and 7 bases at J, with 10 bases between. The DNA of the CDR3 is TGTGCCTGGAGGCCCCCGGTCAATTCACCCCTCCACTTT. It encodes CAWRPPVNSPLHF.

The gene calls are TRBV30 and TRBJ2-7; 7 bases match TRBD1. CDR3 length: 14 amino acids. Trimming took 1 base from V and 3 from J; bases not matched to a gene: 6. Germline CDR1 and CDR2: GTSNPN and SVGIG (reference sequence). CDR3 DNA: TGTGCCTGGAGTGCCGGGACAGCGCTCTACGAGCAGTACTTC. Its protein product is CAWSAGTALYEQYF.

CDR3 residues: CASSSHTSGIYNEQFF. The CDR3 DNA reads TGTGCCAGCAGCTCCCATACTAGCGGGATCTACAATGAGCAGTTCTTC. The chain has TRBV13 and TRBJ2-1; 10 bases are shared with TRBD2. V lost 4 bases and J lost 3; bases outside the gene matches: 6. CDR1 and CDR2 from the germline V gene are PRHDT and FYEKMQ (reference sequence). The CDR3 runs 16 residues.

The rearrangement joins TRBV6-5 to TRBJ1-2; TRBD1 matches at 8 bases. CDR3 size: 14 residues. Germline values: CDR1 MNHEY, CDR2 SVGAGI. V shed 5 bases and J 8 bases; nucleotides not matched to a gene: 10. CDR3 in DNA: TGTGCCAGCAGTCAATCGCAGGGGGCGCGCGGCTACACCTTC. Translated, it gives CASSQSQGARGYTF.

This sequence joins TRBV5-1 and TRBJ2-5; 11 bases are shared with TRBD2. The CDR3 covers 20 residues. V lost 2 bases and J lost 5; bases outside the gene matches: 20. CDR1 is SGHRS, CDR2 YFSETQ, per germline. In nucleotides, the CDR3 is TGCGCCAGCAGCTTACCCGACATAGATAGCGGGAGGGCCCGGCAGGAGACCCAGTACTTC. It codes for CASSLPDIDSGRARQETQYF.

This chain uses TRBV5-1 with TRBJ1-2; D is unresolved. Germline CDR1 is SGHRS and CDR2 is YFSETQ. V was shortened by 0 bases and J by 8 bases, with 11 bases between the two germline ends. The CDR3 consists of 13 residues. The chain's CDR3 is CASSLASGGGYTF. The CDR3 DNA is TGCGCCAGCAGCTTGGCCTCGGGAGGAGGCTACACCTTC. Based on the CDR3 plus reference TRBV5-1 and TRBJ1-2, the full variable domain is KAGVTQTPRYLIKTRGQQVTLSCSPISGHRSVSWYQQTPGQGLQFLFEYFSETQRNKGNFPGRFSGRQFSNSRSEMNVSTLELGDSALYLCASSLASGGGYTFGSGTRLTVV.

The chain carries TRBV7-9 and TRBJ2-4; D perhaps matches TRBD1 (6 bases). The CDR3 loop spans 14 amino acids. CDR1 SEHNR and CDR2 FQNEAQ come from the germline V gene (reference sequence). V was pared by 4 bases and J by 2 bases, with 9 bases between. In nucleotides, the CDR3 is TGTGCCAGCAGCTCGAGGGGGACCAAAAACATTCAGTACTTC. This sequence encodes CASSSRGTKNIQYF.

V usage is TRBV27 and J usage is TRBJ1-2, with TRBD1 as a possible D gene (5 bases). The CDR3 length is 15 residues. V was clipped by 0 bases and J by 5 bases, with 13 bases between them. The germline gives CDR1 MNHEY, CDR2 SMNVEV (reference sequence). The CDR3, as DNA: TGTGCCAGCAGTTTATCGCGGACATATTATTATGGCTACACCTTC. It specifies CASSLSRTYYYGYTF.

The chain joins TRBV27 to TRBJ1-3; 7 bases fit TRBD1. The CDR3 contains 15 residues. The germline V gene has CDR1 MNHEY and CDR2 SMNVEV (reference sequence). The trim removed 5 bases at V and 7 bases at J, leaving 11 bases unmatched. The CDR3 here is CASSQTTGPVNTIYF. The CDR3, as DNA: TGTGCCAGCAGTCAAACGACAGGGCCAGTTAACACCATATATTTT.

This chain joins TRBV5-4 and TRBJ2-1, with TRBD1 matching over 7 bases. J gave up 8 bases and V 10 bases, and 12 bases lay outside the gene matches. Germline V gene lookup returns CDR1 SGHNT and CDR2 YYREEE (reference sequence). CDR3 length: 13 amino acids. The CDR3 loop is CACERSQGDEQFF. The CDR3 region has the DNA TGTGCCTGCGAGCGTTCCCAGGGGGATGAGCAGTTCTTC.